Below, 8 T cell receptor beta chains from the same sample are listed, as sequenced in a study of identical twins (dated by TCRdb to 2015 to 2016). The library was built by means of 5' RACE. Sequenced on an Illumina HiSeq 2000. TCRdb took the public reads, trimmed them with fastp at Q25, ran MiXCR for clone calling and kept in-frame beta chains. Every CDR3 protein is listed once, alongside the most common genes and DNA of its rows. Here the sample has approximately 210,000 distinct CDR3 sequences; around a tenth occur a single time. The top ten constitute over 4.5% of the sample. The specimen was memory (CD45RO+) T cells sorted from blood. The cell subset or site label corresponds to: CD45RO+ enriched T cells. These receptors originate from a woman between 18 and 29 years old in good health.

Only a few counts were recorded for this clonotype. The rearrangement links TRBV3-1 to TRBJ2-7; weak D call: TRBD1 (5 bases). CDR1 is LGHDT, CDR2 YNNKEL, per germline (reference sequence). This CDR3 spans 15 amino acids. Trimming pared 0 bases from V and 8 bases from J, leaving 17 bases between. CDR3 sequence reads: CASSQERTSRIKQYF. The CDR3 DNA reads TGTGCCAGCAGCCAAGAGCGGACAAGTCGTATCAAGCAGTACTTC.

In this sample, this clonotype turned up many times. The chain links TRBV5-1 to TRBJ1-2; D is possibly TRBD1 (5 bases). This CDR3 contains 12 residues. Trimming left V 4 bases short and J 4 bases short, with 8 bases between. Germline-derived CDR1 and CDR2 are SGHRS and YFSETQ. The CDR3 reads CASSLGPYGYTF. The CDR3 coding sequence is TGCGCCAGCAGCCTGGGGCCCTATGGCTACACCTTC.

This chain joins TRBV20-1 and TRBJ2-3; 15 bases match TRBD2. This CDR3 has 17 amino acids. Per the germline V gene, CDR1 is DFQATT and CDR2 is SNEGSKA (reference sequence). The trim removed 6 bases at V and 3 bases at J, leaving 10 bases unmatched. The DNA of the CDR3 is TGCAGTGCCTGGGAACCGGGACTAGCGGGGGGAACAGATACGCAGTATTTT. It yields the protein CSAWEPGLAGGTDTQYF.

CDR3 sequence reads: CASSLEWQQETQYF. The CDR3 nucleotides are TGTGCCAGCAGCTTGGAGTGGCAGCAAGAGACCCAGTACTTC. The chain joins TRBV5-5 to TRBJ2-5, with D unclear. This CDR3 is 14 amino acids long. Germline-derived CDR1 and CDR2 are SGHKS and YYEKEE (reference sequence). Deletions cut 0 bases from V and 2 bases from J, with 8 bases between. Combining the CDR3 with reference TRBV5-5 and TRBJ2-5 gives the whole variable domain DAGVTQSPTHLIKTRGQQVTLRCSPISGHKSVSWYQQVLGQGPQFIFQYYEKEERGRGNFPDRFSARQFPNYSSELNVNALLLGDSALYLCASSLEWQQETQYFGPGTRLLVL.

The CDR3 DNA is TGCAGTGCGGGGACTTCCAGACGCTCTGGAAACACCATATATTTT. Amino acids: CSAGTSRRSGNTIYF. The gene calls are TRBV20-1 and TRBJ1-3, with D perhaps matching TRBD1 (5 bases). The CDR3 has 15 residues. V dropped 6 bases and J dropped 0 bases, with 15 bases sitting between them. Germline V lookup: CDR1 DFQATT, CDR2 SNEGSKA (reference sequence).

This clonotype was counted a few times. V gene TRBV20-1 combines with J gene TRBJ1-1; no reliable D call. This CDR3 is built from 15 residues. V was cut by 1 base and J by 0 bases, with 12 bases left in between. In germline, CDR1 is DFQATT, CDR2 SNEGSKA (reference sequence). The CDR3, as DNA: TGCAGTGCTAGAGCACAGCCAGGAATGAACACTGAAGCTTTCTTT. Residues: CSARAQPGMNTEAFF.

This clonotype was observed many times. The chain combines TRBV20-1 with TRBJ2-3, with 8 bases fitting TRBD1. Germline CDR1 is DFQATT and CDR2 is SNEGSKA (reference sequence). The junction had 3 bases not matched to a gene; V was cut back by 0 bases and J by 1 base. CDR3 length: 15 residues. The DNA of the CDR3 is TGCAGTGCTAGAGATGTGGGACAGGGCACAGATACGCAGTATTTT. Translation gives CSARDVGQGTDTQYF.

In this sample, this clonotype turned up many times. The chain joins TRBV10-2 to TRBJ1-1; TRBD1 aligns across 8 bases. The V gene's germline CDR1 is WSHSY and CDR2 SAAADI. After removal of 6 bases from V and 1 base from J, the junction contained 10 bases not matched to a gene. The CDR3 runs to 16 residues. The CDR3 reads CASRDGQGRGNTEAFF. The CDR3 bases are TGCGCCAGCAGAGATGGACAGGGAAGGGGGAACACTGAAGCTTTCTTT.